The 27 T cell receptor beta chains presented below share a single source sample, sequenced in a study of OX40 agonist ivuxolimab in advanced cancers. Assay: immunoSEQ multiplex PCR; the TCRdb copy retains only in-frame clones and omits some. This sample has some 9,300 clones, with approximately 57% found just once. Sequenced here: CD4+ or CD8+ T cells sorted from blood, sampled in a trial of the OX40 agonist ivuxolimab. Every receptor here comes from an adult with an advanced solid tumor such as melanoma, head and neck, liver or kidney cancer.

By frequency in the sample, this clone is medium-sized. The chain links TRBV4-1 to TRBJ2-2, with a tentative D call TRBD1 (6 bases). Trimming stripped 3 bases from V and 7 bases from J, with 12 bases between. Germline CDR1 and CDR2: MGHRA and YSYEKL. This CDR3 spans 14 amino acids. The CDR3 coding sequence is TGCGCCAGCAGCCATTCAGGGGTTAACGGGGAGCTGTTTTTT. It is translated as CASSHSGVNGELFF.

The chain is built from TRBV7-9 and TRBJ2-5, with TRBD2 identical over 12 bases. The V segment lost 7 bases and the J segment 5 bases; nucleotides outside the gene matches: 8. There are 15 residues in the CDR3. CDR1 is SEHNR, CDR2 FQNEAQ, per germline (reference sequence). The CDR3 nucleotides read TGTGCCAGCACCCAGGGCGGACTAGCGGGGGAGACCCAGTACTTC. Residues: CASTQGGLAGETQYF.

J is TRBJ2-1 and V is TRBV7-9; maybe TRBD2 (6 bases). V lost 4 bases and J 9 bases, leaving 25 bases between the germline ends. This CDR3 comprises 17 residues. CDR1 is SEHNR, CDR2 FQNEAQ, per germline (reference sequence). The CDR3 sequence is CASSYSGDSVLGSEQFF. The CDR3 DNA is TGTGCCAGCAGCTATTCTGGGGACTCGGTTTTAGGCAGTGAGCAGTTCTTC.

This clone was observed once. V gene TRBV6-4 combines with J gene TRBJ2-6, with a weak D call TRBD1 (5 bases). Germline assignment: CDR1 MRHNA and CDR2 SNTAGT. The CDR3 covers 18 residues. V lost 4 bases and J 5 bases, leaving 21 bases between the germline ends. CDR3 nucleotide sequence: TGTGCCAGCAGTGTTTGGGGCTCACGACAAAATCGGGCCAACGTCCTGACTTTC. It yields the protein CASSVWGSRQNRANVLTF.

CDR3 DNA: TGTGCCAGCAGCGTAGGAAGTAACAGCAATCAGCCCCAGCATTTT. Amino acid sequence: CASSVGSNSNQPQHF. This chain links TRBV9 with TRBJ1-5; the D is unclear. CDR3 size: 15 residues. V lost 0 bases, J lost 1 base, and 8 bases lay in between. The germline V gene encodes CDR1 SGDLS and CDR2 YYNGEE.

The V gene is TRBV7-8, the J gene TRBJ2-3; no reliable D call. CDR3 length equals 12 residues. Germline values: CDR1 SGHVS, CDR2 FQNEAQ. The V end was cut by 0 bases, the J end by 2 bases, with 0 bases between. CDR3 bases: TGTGCCAGCAGCTTAGCCACAGATACGCAGTATTTT. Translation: CASSLATDTQYF.

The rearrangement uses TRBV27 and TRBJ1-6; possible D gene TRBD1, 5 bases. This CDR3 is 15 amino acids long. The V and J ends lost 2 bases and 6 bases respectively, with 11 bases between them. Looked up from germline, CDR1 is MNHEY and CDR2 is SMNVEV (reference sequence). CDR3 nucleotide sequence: TGTGCCAGCAGTTTAGCGGGACGGATTAATTCACCCCTCCACTTT. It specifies CASSLAGRINSPLHF.

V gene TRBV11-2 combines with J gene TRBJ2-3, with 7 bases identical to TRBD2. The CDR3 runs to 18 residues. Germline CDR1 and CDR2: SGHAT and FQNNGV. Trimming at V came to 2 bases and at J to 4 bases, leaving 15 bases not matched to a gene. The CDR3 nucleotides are TGTGCCAGCAGCTTAACCCCCCCCGGGAGGTGGGTTGCAGATACGCAGTATTTT. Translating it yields CASSLTPPGRWVADTQYF.

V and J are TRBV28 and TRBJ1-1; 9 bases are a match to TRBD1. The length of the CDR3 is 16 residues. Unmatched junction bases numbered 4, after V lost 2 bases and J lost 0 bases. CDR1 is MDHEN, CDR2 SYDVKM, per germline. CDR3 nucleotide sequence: TGTGCCAGCAGTTTAGGGACAGGGCTACTGAACACTGAAGCTTTCTTT. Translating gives CASSLGTGLLNTEAFF.

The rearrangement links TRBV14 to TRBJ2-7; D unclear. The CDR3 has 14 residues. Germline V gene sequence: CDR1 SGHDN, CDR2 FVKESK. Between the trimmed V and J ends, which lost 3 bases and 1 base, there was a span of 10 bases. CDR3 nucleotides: TGTGCCAGCAGCCACGGCCCGGAGTCCTACGAGCAGTACTTC. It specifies CASSHGPESYEQYF.

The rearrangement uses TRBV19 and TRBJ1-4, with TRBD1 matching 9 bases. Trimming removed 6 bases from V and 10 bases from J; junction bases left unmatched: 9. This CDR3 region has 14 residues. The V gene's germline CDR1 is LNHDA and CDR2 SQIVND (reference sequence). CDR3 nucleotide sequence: TGTGCCAGTAGCCCACAGGGGGCGCAAGGAAAACTGTTTTTT. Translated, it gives CASSPQGAQGKLFF.

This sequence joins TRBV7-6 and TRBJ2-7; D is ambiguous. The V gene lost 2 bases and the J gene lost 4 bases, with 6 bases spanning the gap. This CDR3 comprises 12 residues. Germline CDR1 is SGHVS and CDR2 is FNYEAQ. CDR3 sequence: CASSLWGYEQYF. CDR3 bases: TGTGCCAGCAGCTTATGGGGATACGAGCAGTACTTC.

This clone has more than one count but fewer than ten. The CDR3, as DNA: TGTGCCAGCAGTCTGGGGGGGATTGAAGCTTTCTTT. Translation: CASSLGGIEAFF. The chain carries TRBV28 and TRBJ1-1; D possibly corresponds to TRBD1 (5 bases). V lost 5 bases, J lost 7 bases, and 11 bases lay in between. The germline V gene encodes CDR1 MDHEN and CDR2 SYDVKM. The CDR3 runs 12 residues.

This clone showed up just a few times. CDR3 protein: CSVLDNYGYTF. The DNA of the CDR3 is TGCAGCGTACTAGACAACTATGGCTACACCTTC. The chain recombines TRBV29-1 with TRBJ1-2; D is ambiguous. The CDR3 runs to 11 residues. V shed 6 bases and J shed 2 bases, with 7 bases lying between them. Per the germline V gene, CDR1 is SQVTM and CDR2 is ANQGSEA.

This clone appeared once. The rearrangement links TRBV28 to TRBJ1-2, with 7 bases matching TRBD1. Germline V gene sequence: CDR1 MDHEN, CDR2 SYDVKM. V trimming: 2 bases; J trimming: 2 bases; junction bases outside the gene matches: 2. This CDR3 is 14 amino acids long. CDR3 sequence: CASSLGGQNYGYTF. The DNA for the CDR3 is TGTGCCAGCAGTTTAGGGGGACAGAACTATGGCTACACCTTC.

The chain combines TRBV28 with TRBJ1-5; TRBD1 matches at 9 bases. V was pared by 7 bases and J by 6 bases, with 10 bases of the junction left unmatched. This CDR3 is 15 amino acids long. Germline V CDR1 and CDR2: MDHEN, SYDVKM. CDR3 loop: CASNLGQGYRQPQHF. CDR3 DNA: TGTGCCAGCAACTTGGGACAGGGTTATCGTCAGCCCCAGCATTTT.

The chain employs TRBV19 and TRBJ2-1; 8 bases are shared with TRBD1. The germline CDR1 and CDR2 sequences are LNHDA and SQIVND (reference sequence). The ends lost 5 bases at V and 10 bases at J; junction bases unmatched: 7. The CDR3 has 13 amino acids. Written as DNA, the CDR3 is TGTGCCAGTAGTTTGGCAGGGGGCGAGGAGCAGTTCTTC. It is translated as CASSLAGGEEQFF.

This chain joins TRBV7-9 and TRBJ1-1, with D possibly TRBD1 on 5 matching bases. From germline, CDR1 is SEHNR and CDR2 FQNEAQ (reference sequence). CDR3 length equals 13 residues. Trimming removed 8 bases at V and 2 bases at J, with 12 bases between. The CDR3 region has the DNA TGTGCCAGCGCCTGGGGACTAAACACTGAAGCTTTCTTT. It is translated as CASAWGLNTEAFF. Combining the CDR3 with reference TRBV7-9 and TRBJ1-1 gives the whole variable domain DTGVSQNPRHKITKRGQNVTFRCDPISEHNRLYWYRQTLGQGPEFLTYFQNEAQLEKSRLLSDRFSAERPKGSFSTLEIQRTEQGDSAMYLCASAWGLNTEAFFGQGTRLTVV.

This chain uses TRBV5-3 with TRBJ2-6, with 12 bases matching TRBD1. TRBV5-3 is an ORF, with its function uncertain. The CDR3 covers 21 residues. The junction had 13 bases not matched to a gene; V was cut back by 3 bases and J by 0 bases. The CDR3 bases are TGTGCCAGAAGCTCTCCGGGACAGGGGGCAATCGTCAACTCTGGGGCCAACGTCCTGACTTTC. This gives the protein CARSSPGQGAIVNSGANVLTF.

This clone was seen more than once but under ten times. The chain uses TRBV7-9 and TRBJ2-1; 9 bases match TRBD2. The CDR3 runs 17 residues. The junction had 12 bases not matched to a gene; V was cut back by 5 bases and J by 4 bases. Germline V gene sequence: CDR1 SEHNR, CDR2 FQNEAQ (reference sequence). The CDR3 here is CASSPGASGTMYNEQFF. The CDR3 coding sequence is TGTGCCAGCAGCCCTGGGGCTAGCGGGACTATGTACAATGAGCAGTTCTTC.

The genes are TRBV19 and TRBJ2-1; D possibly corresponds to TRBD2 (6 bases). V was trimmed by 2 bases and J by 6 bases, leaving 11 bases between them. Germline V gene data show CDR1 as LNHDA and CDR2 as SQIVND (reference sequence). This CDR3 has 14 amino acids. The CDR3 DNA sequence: TGTGCCAGTAGTATAACGGGAGATGGCAATGAGCAGTTCTTC. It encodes CASSITGDGNEQFF.

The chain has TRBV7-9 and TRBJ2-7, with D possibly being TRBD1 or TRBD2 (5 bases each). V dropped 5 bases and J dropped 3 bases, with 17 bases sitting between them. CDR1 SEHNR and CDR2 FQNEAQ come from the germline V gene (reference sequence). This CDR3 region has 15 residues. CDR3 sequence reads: CASSHGDPAGYEQYF. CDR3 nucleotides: TGTGCCAGCAGCCACGGGGACCCGGCGGGCTACGAGCAGTACTTC.

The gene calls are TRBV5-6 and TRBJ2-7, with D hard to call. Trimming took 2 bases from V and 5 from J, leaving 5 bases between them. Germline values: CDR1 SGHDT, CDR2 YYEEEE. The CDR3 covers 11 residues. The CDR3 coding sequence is TGTGCCAGCAGCTTCGTCCACGAGCAGTACTTC. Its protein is CASSFVHEQYF.

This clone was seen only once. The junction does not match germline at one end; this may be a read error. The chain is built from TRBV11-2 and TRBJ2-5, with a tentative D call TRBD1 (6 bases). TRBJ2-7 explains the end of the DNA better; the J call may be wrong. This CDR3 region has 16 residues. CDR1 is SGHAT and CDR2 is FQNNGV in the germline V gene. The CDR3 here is CASSQVSTGSSYEQYF. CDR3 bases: TGCGCCAGCAGCCAAGTGTCTACAGGGAGCTCCTACGAGCAGTACTTC.

CDR3 amino acids: CASSHGLTGELFF. The DNA of the CDR3 is TGTGCCAGCAGCCATGGTCTCACCGGGGAGCTGTTTTTT. The gene calls are TRBV14 and TRBJ2-2, with D unclear. The CDR3 is 13 amino acids. Trimming left V 3 bases short and J 4 bases short, with 6 bases between. Germline CDR1 reads SGHDN; CDR2 reads FVKESK.

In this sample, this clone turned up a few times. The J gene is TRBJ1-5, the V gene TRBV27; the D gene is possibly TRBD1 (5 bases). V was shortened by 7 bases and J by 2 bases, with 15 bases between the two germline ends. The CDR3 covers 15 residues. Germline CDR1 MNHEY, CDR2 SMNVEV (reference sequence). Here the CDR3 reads CASKWLGGGNQPQHF. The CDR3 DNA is TGTGCCAGCAAGTGGTTGGGGGGAGGCAATCAGCCCCAGCATTTT.

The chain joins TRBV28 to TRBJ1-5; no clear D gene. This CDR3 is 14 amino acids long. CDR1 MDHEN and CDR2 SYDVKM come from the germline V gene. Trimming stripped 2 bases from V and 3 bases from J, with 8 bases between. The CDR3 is CASSLMGFNQPQHF. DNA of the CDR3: TGTGCCAGCAGTTTAATGGGTTTCAATCAGCCCCAGCATTTT.